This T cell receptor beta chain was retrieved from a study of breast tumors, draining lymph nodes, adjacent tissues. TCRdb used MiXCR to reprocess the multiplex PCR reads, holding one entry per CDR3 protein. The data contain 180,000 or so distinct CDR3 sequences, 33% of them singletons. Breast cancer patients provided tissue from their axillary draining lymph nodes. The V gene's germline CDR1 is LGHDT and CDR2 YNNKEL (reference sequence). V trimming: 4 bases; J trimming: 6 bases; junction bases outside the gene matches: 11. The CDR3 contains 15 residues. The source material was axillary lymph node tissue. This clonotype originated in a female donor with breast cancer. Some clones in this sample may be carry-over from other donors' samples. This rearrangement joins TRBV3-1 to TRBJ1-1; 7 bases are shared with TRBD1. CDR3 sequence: CASSPQMTGLSEAFF. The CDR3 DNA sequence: TGTGCCAGCAGCCCACAAATGACAGGGCTTTCTGAAGCTTTCTTT.